Following are 24 T cell receptor beta chains from one sample sequenced in a study of cytotoxic CD8 clonotypes in ibrutinib-treated CLL. Sequencing was performed with immunoSEQ multiplex PCR; in TCRdb, only in-frame clones are kept and a portion is missing. Of about 200,000 clones detected, roughly 72% appear once; the ten largest clones hold 13%. The sequences come from PBMCs, collected after 24 months of ibrutinib treatment. Receptors were obtained from a human donor with chronic lymphocytic leukemia.

CDR3 loop: CASSPRSGQSDEAFF. In nucleotides, the CDR3 is TGTGCCAGCAGCCCCCGATCCGGTCAGTCAGATGAAGCTTTCTTT. The chain couples TRBV9 to TRBJ1-1; D gene unclear. The V gene's germline CDR1 is SGDLS and CDR2 YYNGEE. Trimming left V 4 bases short and J 7 bases short, with 20 bases between. The CDR3 has 15 residues.

Only a few counts were recorded for this clone. The chain employs TRBV19 and TRBJ1-1; D ambiguous. CDR1 and CDR2 from the germline V gene are LNHDA and SQIVND (reference sequence). Trimming pared 7 bases from V and 4 bases from J, leaving 22 bases between. This CDR3 is 16 amino acids long. DNA of the CDR3: TGTGCCAGTACCATCGGCCCGACAAGGGTGAGCACTGAAGCTTTCTTT. Encoded protein: CASTIGPTRVSTEAFF.

This clone was picked up one time. The V call is TRBV28, the J call TRBJ2-7; D gene uncertain. V gave up 2 bases and J gave up 2 bases, with 13 bases separating them. Germline assignment: CDR1 MDHEN and CDR2 SYDVKM. The CDR3 sequence is 15 residues long. Here the CDR3 reads CASSLTVGIPYEQYF. The DNA of the CDR3 is TGTGCCAGCAGTTTAACGGTGGGGATCCCCTACGAGCAGTACTTC.

V gene TRBV9 combines with J gene TRBJ2-3; maybe TRBD2 (6 bases). V lost 3 bases and J lost 3, with 14 bases in between. The CDR3 loop spans 15 amino acids. Germline V lookup: CDR1 SGDLS, CDR2 YYNGEE. This CDR3 is CASSATGVRTDTQYF. CDR3 in DNA: TGTGCCAGCAGCGCCACGGGAGTTCGAACAGATACGCAGTATTTT.

The chain employs TRBV5-6 and TRBJ2-7; 8 bases are a match to TRBD2. The CDR3 has 16 amino acids. V shed 4 bases and J 2 bases; nucleotides not matched to a gene: 11. Germline loops: CDR1 SGHDT, CDR2 YYEEEE. CDR3 region: CASSPTPGLDTYEQYF. Written as DNA, the CDR3 is TGTGCCAGCAGCCCAACCCCGGGACTAGACACCTACGAGCAGTACTTC.

This chain joins TRBV4-2 and TRBJ2-7, with 9 bases that match TRBD1. V was clipped by 4 bases and J by 1 base; unmatched bases: 8. The germline V gene encodes CDR1 LGHNA and CDR2 YNFKEQ. The CDR3 sequence is 16 residues long. This CDR3 reads CASSRGGTGSSYEQYF. The CDR3 DNA follows: TGTGCCAGCAGCCGGGGGGGGACAGGGTCATCCTACGAGCAGTACTTC.

The chain couples TRBV30 to TRBJ2-3; D might be TRBD1 (6 bases). Trimming left V 7 bases short and J 6 bases short, with 20 bases between. This CDR3 comprises 14 residues. Germline assignment: CDR1 GTSNPN and CDR2 SVGIG (reference sequence). CDR3 in DNA: TGTGCCTCGACCACCGGGACATTTACTGATACGCAGTATTTT. Protein sequence: CASTTGTFTDTQYF.

The chain is built from TRBV4-1 and TRBJ2-1; D possibly corresponds to TRBD2 (6 bases). CDR3 length equals 17 residues. Trimming took 0 bases from V and 4 from J, leaving 16 bases between them. Germline V gives CDR1 MGHRA, CDR2 YSYEKL. DNA of the CDR3: TGCGCCAGCAGCCAAGATCATTCGGCGGGGCCATACAATGAGCAGTTCTTC. Protein product: CASSQDHSAGPYNEQFF.

The chain is built from TRBV6-5 and TRBJ2-1; perhaps TRBD2 as D (5 bases). Germline loops: CDR1 MNHEY, CDR2 SVGAGI. V dropped 7 bases and J dropped 6 bases, with 13 bases sitting between them. This CDR3 comprises 13 residues. CDR3 sequence: CASNQRLTNEQFF. The CDR3 region has the DNA TGTGCCAGCAATCAACGACTAACCAATGAGCAGTTCTTC.

CDR3 bases: TGTGCCAGCAGCGACCTCAGCGGGCTCTCCTACAATGAGCAGTTCTTC. Amino acid sequence: CASSDLSGLSYNEQFF. The V and J genes are TRBV9 and TRBJ2-1, with a weak D call TRBD2 (6 bases). This CDR3 is 16 amino acids long. Germline values: CDR1 SGDLS, CDR2 YYNGEE. Trimming left V 3 bases short and J 0 bases short, with 13 bases between.

The chain carries TRBV6-5 and TRBJ1-1, with TRBD1 identical over 7 bases. From germline, CDR1 is MNHEY and CDR2 SVGAGI. V was clipped by 6 bases and J by 12 bases; unmatched bases: 7. The CDR3 covers 11 residues. CDR3 in DNA: TGTGCCAGCAGCCGACAGGGATCGTCTTTCTTT. Translated: CASSRQGSSFF.

The chain uses TRBV7-9 and TRBJ2-7, with 10 positions matching TRBD1. After removal of 8 bases from V and 7 bases from J, the junction contained 11 bases not matched to a gene. This CDR3 has 14 residues. Germline CDR1 reads SEHNR; CDR2 reads FQNEAQ (reference sequence). The CDR3 coding sequence is TGTGCCAGCCGTAATGGAGGGACAGGGGAGGAGCAGTACTTC. Translated, it gives CASRNGGTGEEQYF.

This chain uses TRBV27 with TRBJ1-1; 9 bases line up with TRBD1. The J segment lost 2 bases and the V segment lost 6 bases, leaving 7 bases of the junction unmatched. The CDR3 length is 15 residues. Germline CDR1 and CDR2: MNHEY and SMNVEV (reference sequence). The DNA for the CDR3 is TGTGCCAGCAGCCAGGACAGGGGATTTAACACTGAAGCTTTCTTT. It encodes CASSQDRGFNTEAFF.

This sequence joins TRBV4-1 and TRBJ2-7, with 11 bases identical to TRBD1. Germline loops: CDR1 MGHRA, CDR2 YSYEKL. Losses at the gene ends were 1 base for V and 6 bases for J; bases not matched to a gene: 2. There are 14 residues in the CDR3. CDR3 sequence: CASSQVGTGGEQYF. The CDR3 DNA reads TGCGCCAGCAGCCAAGTTGGGACAGGGGGCGAGCAGTACTTC.

The rearrangement joins TRBV15 to TRBJ2-2; 8 positions agree with TRBD2. Germline CDR1 reads LNHNV; CDR2 reads YYDKDF (reference sequence). The CDR3 has 16 amino acids. J was trimmed by 5 bases and V by 0 bases; bases with no gene match: 5. CDR3 region: CATSRDAGGLTGELFF. The CDR3 nucleotides are TGTGCCACCAGCAGAGATGCGGGGGGCCTAACCGGGGAGCTGTTTTTT. Together with reference TRBV15 and TRBJ2-2, the CDR3 gives the full variable domain: DAMVIQNPRYQVTQFGKPVTLSCSQTLNHNVMYWYQQKSSQAPKLLFHYYDKDFNNEADTPDNFQSRRPNTSFCFLDIRSPGLGDTAMYLCATSRDAGGLTGELFFGEGSRLTVL.

This clone was picked up a small number of times. V gene TRBV7-8 combines with J gene TRBJ1-2, with D unclear. CDR1 is SGHVS and CDR2 is FQNEAQ in the germline V gene. V lost 1 base to trimming and J lost 4 bases, with 7 bases between them. The CDR3 loop spans 13 amino acids. CDR3 in amino acids: CASSLGRSYGYTF. The CDR3 DNA is TGTGCCAGCAGCTTAGGCCGGAGCTATGGCTACACCTTC.

This rearrangement joins TRBV5-1 to TRBJ2-7; D is unclear. The CDR3 runs to 15 residues. The germline V and J ends were trimmed by 0 bases and 2 bases, with 12 bases remaining between them. The germline V gene has CDR1 SGHRS and CDR2 YFSETQ. The DNA of the CDR3 is TGCGCCAGCAGCTTGGAAGCCACAACCCCCTACGAGCAGTACTTC. Encoded protein: CASSLEATTPYEQYF. The whole variable domain, remainder taken from reference TRBV5-1 and TRBJ2-7, is KAGVTQTPRYLIKTRGQQVTLSCSPISGHRSVSWYQQTPGQGLQFLFEYFSETQRNKGNFPGRFSGRQFSNSRSEMNVSTLELGDSALYLCASSLEATTPYEQYFGPGTRLTVT.

This clone was seen a handful of times. The J gene is TRBJ1-4, the V gene TRBV18; D gene uncertain. Germline CDR1 KGHSH, CDR2 LQKENI. The length of the CDR3 is 15 residues. V lost 1 base to trimming and J lost 6 bases, with 12 bases between them. As DNA, the CDR3 is TGTGCCAGCTCACCACAAAAGATCGGGGATGAAAAACTGTTTTTT. The encoded protein is CASSPQKIGDEKLFF.

This clone appeared a single time. The chain uses TRBV7-3 and TRBJ2-2, with D possibly matching TRBD2 (5 bases). There are 16 residues in the CDR3. Deletions cut 2 bases from V and 4 bases from J, with 14 bases between. Germline V lookup: CDR1 SGHTA, CDR2 FQGTGA. CDR3 sequence (DNA): TGTGCCAGCAGCTTATGGCACGCCGGAGGCACCGGGGAGCTGTTTTTT. Amino acid sequence: CASSLWHAGGTGELFF.

This chain links TRBV7-2 with TRBJ2-5; 8 bases match TRBD1. The CDR3 is made up of 16 amino acids. Germline V gene sequence: CDR1 SGHTA, CDR2 FQGNSA. The J segment lost 4 bases and the V segment lost 1 base, leaving 8 bases of the junction unmatched. The CDR3 protein is CASSLEGDRGAETQYF. DNA for the CDR3: TGTGCCAGCAGCTTAGAGGGTGACAGGGGAGCAGAGACCCAGTACTTC.

The rearrangement joins TRBV20-1 to TRBJ2-1, with D perhaps matching TRBD1 (6 bases). Germline V lookup: CDR1 DFQATT, CDR2 SNEGSKA (reference sequence). The CDR3 sequence is 11 residues long. V was trimmed by 2 bases and J by 9 bases, leaving 8 bases between them. The CDR3 spells CSARTRGEQFF. DNA of the CDR3: TGCAGTGCTAGAACCAGGGGTGAGCAGTTCTTC.

The chain employs TRBV28 and TRBJ2-7, with D possibly called TRBD1 or TRBD2 (5 bases each). Germline V CDR1 and CDR2: MDHEN, SYDVKM. V was pared by 7 bases and J by 3 bases, with 10 bases between. The CDR3 is made up of 12 amino acids. The CDR3 bases are TGTGCCAGCAATGGGGGTTTCTACGAGCAGTACTTC. Amino acids: CASNGGFYEQYF.

The chain couples TRBV6-5 to TRBJ1-2, with 8 bases lining up with TRBD1. V trimming: 1 base; J trimming: 6 bases; junction bases outside the gene matches: 10. Germline V gene data show CDR1 as MNHEY and CDR2 as SVGAGI. The CDR3 runs 16 residues. The CDR3 DNA sequence: TGTGCCAGCAGTTACTTAACTCCGGGGACAGGTCATGGCTACACCTTC. Translating gives CASSYLTPGTGHGYTF.

The CDR3 DNA reads TGTGCCAGCAGCGTGGGAGGGGGCGCGGAGACCCAGTACTTC. Amino acid sequence: CASSVGGGAETQYF. The chain uses TRBV9 and TRBJ2-5, with D tentatively TRBD1 or TRBD2 (7 bases each). From germline, CDR1 is SGDLS and CDR2 YYNGEE. V gave up 2 bases and J gave up 5 bases, with 13 bases separating them. The length of the CDR3 is 14 residues.